The 18 T cell receptor beta chains below were found in one sample sequenced in a study of blood T cell repertoires in COVID-19. Method: immunoSEQ multiplex PCR; TCRdb's copy keeps in-frame clones and lacks some. The data show approximately 38,000 clones, 80% to 90% seen once. Sequencing was performed on peripheral blood. These receptors were taken from a human donor in a cohort sampled during active COVID-19.

J is TRBJ2-7 and V is TRBV12-5; 7 nucleotides agree with TRBD1. The germline V gene encodes CDR1 LGHNT and CDR2 FRNRAP. The CDR3 has 13 amino acids. Unmatched junction bases numbered 7, after V lost 7 bases and J lost 4 bases. The CDR3, as DNA: TGTGCTAGTGTCACACGACAGGGATACGAGCAGTACTTC. Translating gives CASVTRQGYEQYF.

This clone was seen just once. The rearrangement uses TRBV18 and TRBJ1-1; D remains ambiguous. There are 15 residues in the CDR3. CDR1 and CDR2 (germline): KGHSH, LQKENI. V lost 6 bases and J lost 1, with 15 bases in between. Here the CDR3 DNA reads TGTGCCAGCTCGGTCAACCCAGCGTGGAACACTGAAGCTTTCTTT. Its protein product is CASSVNPAWNTEAFF.

This sequence joins TRBV28 and TRBJ2-7, with no clear D. Germline V gives CDR1 MDHEN, CDR2 SYDVKM. V lost 6 bases, J lost 1 base, and 13 bases lay in between. This CDR3 has 14 amino acids. CDR3 in amino acids: CASRVGTTSYEQYF. CDR3 DNA: TGTGCCAGCAGGGTAGGCACTACGTCCTACGAGCAGTACTTC.

The V and J genes are TRBV5-5 and TRBJ2-7; 15 nucleotides line up with TRBD2. V gave up 4 bases and J gave up 2 bases; unmatched junction bases: 4. CDR3 length: 16 residues. The germline gives CDR1 SGHKS, CDR2 YYEKEE (reference sequence). CDR3 protein: CASSAGLAGGAYEQYF. CDR3 DNA sequence: TGTGCCAGCAGCGCGGGACTAGCGGGAGGTGCCTACGAGCAGTACTTC.

The chain links TRBV5-1 to TRBJ2-5; TRBD2 might be the D (6 bases). The germline gives CDR1 SGHRS, CDR2 YFSETQ. The V end was cut by 0 bases, the J end by 5 bases, with 11 bases between. This CDR3 contains 14 residues. The CDR3 nucleotides are TGCGCCAGCAGCTTGGCGGGAGCAAAGGAGACCCAGTACTTC. Amino acid sequence: CASSLAGAKETQYF.

The chain is built from TRBV7-2 and TRBJ2-1; no definite D call. The CDR3 is made up of 14 amino acids. Trimming removed 0 bases from V and 4 bases from J, with 7 bases in between. Germline V gives CDR1 SGHTA, CDR2 FQGNSA. In DNA, the CDR3 is TGTGCCAGCAGCTTAGCTGCCGAGTACAATGAGCAGTTCTTC. This sequence encodes CASSLAAEYNEQFF.

The chain uses TRBV7-9 and TRBJ2-5; 8 positions match TRBD2. V shed 2 bases and J 3 bases; nucleotides not matched to a gene: 8. The CDR3 consists of 16 residues. Germline lookup yields CDR1 SEHNR and CDR2 FQNEAQ (reference sequence). The CDR3 reads CASSLISGSGKETQYF. CDR3 DNA sequence: TGTGCCAGCAGCTTAATAAGCGGGAGTGGCAAAGAGACCCAGTACTTC.

This clone was picked up one time. The chain links TRBV5-6 to TRBJ2-7, with 7 positions matching TRBD1. CDR3 length equals 15 residues. Germline V gene sequence: CDR1 SGHDT, CDR2 YYEEEE. Trimming took 4 bases from V and 4 from J; bases not matched to a gene: 11. This CDR3 is CASSQEDRTLYEQYF. The CDR3 DNA follows: TGTGCCAGCAGCCAAGAGGACAGGACTCTTTACGAGCAGTACTTC.

This clone is hyperexpanded by share. The rearrangement links TRBV10-2 to TRBJ1-5; no definite D call. There are 14 residues in the CDR3. Looked up from germline, CDR1 is WSHSY and CDR2 is SAAADI. V lost 3 bases, J lost 1 base, and 7 bases lay in between. The CDR3 DNA sequence: TGCGCCAGCAGTGAAAGCGGAAGCAATCAGCCCCAGCATTTT. It yields the protein CASSESGSNQPQHF.

This clone turned up a few times. V and J are TRBV6-5 and TRBJ2-5; D ambiguous. CDR1 MNHEY and CDR2 SVGAGI come from the germline V gene. CDR3 length: 12 residues. Trimming removed 4 bases at V and 2 bases at J, with 5 bases between. Here the CDR3 DNA reads TGTGCCAGCAGTTCAACTCAAGAGACCCAGTACTTC. As protein: CASSSTQETQYF.

The gene calls are TRBV3-1 (or the pseudogene TRBV3-2) and TRBJ1-4; 8 nucleotides agree with TRBD1. The V gene end was trimmed by 4 bases and the J gene end by 5 bases; junction bases not matched to a gene: 6. This CDR3 contains 15 residues. The germline V gene has CDR1 LGHDT and CDR2 YNNKEL (reference sequence). This chain's CDR3 is CASSPRTGRNEKLFF. CDR3 coding DNA: TGTGCCAGCAGCCCCCGGACAGGGAGAAATGAAAAACTGTTTTTT.

The rearrangement uses TRBV5-1 and TRBJ1-4, with a weak D call TRBD1 (5 bases). CDR1 is SGHRS, CDR2 YFSETQ, per germline. The CDR3 length is 11 residues. Trimming removed 4 bases at V and 8 bases at J, with 6 bases between. Written as DNA, the CDR3 is TGCGCCAGCAGCCGGGGGGAAAAACTGTTTTTT. It is translated as CASSRGEKLFF.

V gene TRBV19 combines with J gene TRBJ2-2; 8 nucleotides match TRBD1. This CDR3 contains 16 residues. The germline CDR1 and CDR2 sequences are LNHDA and SQIVND (reference sequence). V shed 6 bases, J shed 5 bases, and the junction held 11 bases outside the gene matches. CDR3 protein: CASSSIQGVWTGELFF. In DNA form, the CDR3 reads TGTGCCAGTAGCTCGATACAGGGGGTTTGGACCGGGGAGCTGTTTTTT.

The table lists this clone with a few counts. The rearrangement joins TRBV5-6 to TRBJ1-2; perhaps TRBD1 as D (5 bases). The CDR3 is 15 residues long. V lost 0 bases and J 6 bases, leaving 15 bases between the germline ends. Germline lookup yields CDR1 SGHDT and CDR2 YYEEEE. The DNA of the CDR3 is TGTGCCAGCAGCTTGGCCGTCTGGGACTTTCATGGCTACACCTTC. Protein: CASSLAVWDFHGYTF.

This rearrangement joins TRBV5-1 to TRBJ2-1, with 7 bases aligning to TRBD2. The junction had 6 bases not matched to a gene; V was cut back by 1 base and J by 5 bases. This CDR3 contains 15 residues. Germline V gene data show CDR1 as SGHRS and CDR2 as YFSETQ. CDR3 bases: TGCGCCAGCAGCTTGCCAGCGGGACCCAACAATGAGCAGTTCTTC. It translates to CASSLPAGPNNEQFF.

This chain links TRBV15 with TRBJ2-2; 7 bases are a match to TRBD1. The CDR3 spans 17 residues. V was clipped by 1 base and J by 6 bases; unmatched bases: 11. The germline gives CDR1 LNHNV, CDR2 YYDKDF (reference sequence). In nucleotides, the CDR3 is TGTGCCACCAGCAGAGGGAAGGGGGCGGTAAGCTCCGGGGAGCTGTTTTTT. Its translation is CATSRGKGAVSSGELFF.

This rearrangement joins TRBV18 to TRBJ1-5, with a possible D match to TRBD1 (5 bases). The germline CDR1 and CDR2 sequences are KGHSH and LQKENI. The ends were cut back, 3 bases at V and 0 bases at J, with 9 bases in the middle. The CDR3 is 15 amino acids. The CDR3 DNA reads as TGTGCCAGCTCACCGCAGGGAAATAGCAATCAGCCCCAGCATTTT. Translating it yields CASSPQGNSNQPQHF.

V and J are TRBV11-3 and TRBJ1-1, with 8 bases fitting TRBD1. Germline CDR1 reads SGHNT; CDR2 reads YENEEA. Trimming at V came to 2 bases and at J to 4 bases, leaving 9 bases not matched to a gene. This CDR3 is 16 amino acids long. CDR3 protein: CASSLSGGNLGTEAFF. The CDR3 bases are TGTGCCAGCAGCTTATCAGGGGGCAACCTTGGCACTGAAGCTTTCTTT.